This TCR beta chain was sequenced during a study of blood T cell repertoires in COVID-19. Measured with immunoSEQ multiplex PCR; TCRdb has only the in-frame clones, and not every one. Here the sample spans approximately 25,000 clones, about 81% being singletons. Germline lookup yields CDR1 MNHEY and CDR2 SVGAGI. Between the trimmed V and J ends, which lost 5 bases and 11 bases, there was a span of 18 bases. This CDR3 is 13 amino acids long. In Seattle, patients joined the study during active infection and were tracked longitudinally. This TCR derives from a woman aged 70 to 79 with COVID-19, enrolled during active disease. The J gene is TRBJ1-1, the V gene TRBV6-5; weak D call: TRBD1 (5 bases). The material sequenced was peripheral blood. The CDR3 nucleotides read TGTGCCAGCAGTAAAACCACAGGCCGGGAGGCTTTCTTT. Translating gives CASSKTTGREAFF.